This entry features one TCR beta chain sequence. Antigen unknown. The data were obtained in a study of OX40 agonist ivuxolimab in advanced cancers. As for the study in general: Enrolled patients in dose escalation had cancers that were hepatocellular carcinoma, melanoma, renal cell or head and neck cancer. Averaging about 60 years in age, with a range of about 23 to 90, the cohort was around 87% male. General study points: Partial responders treated at 0.1-3.0 mg/kg exhibited clonal expansion among the lowest measured. Among T cells, CD8+ cells averaged more expanded clones than CD4+ cells.

Some clones are missing from TCRdb's copy, which holds only in-frame ones; the method was immunoSEQ multiplex PCR. The sample carries tens of thousands of clones, about 90% recorded once. With 5 bases clipped from V and 7 bases from J, the junction kept 8 bases outside the gene matches. The V gene's germline CDR1 is SGHNT and CDR2 YENEEA. This CDR3 has 16 amino acids. The sequencing here drew on CD4+ or CD8+ T cells sorted from blood, taken in a trial of the OX40 agonist ivuxolimab. This receptor was taken from an adult with an advanced solid tumor such as melanoma, head and neck, liver or kidney cancer. V and J are TRBV11-3 and TRBJ2-1; 13 positions match TRBD2. The CDR3 DNA reads TGTGCCAGCAGCACAGGGACTAGCGGGAACGGAAATGAGCAGTTCTTC. Residues: CASSTGTSGNGNEQFF.